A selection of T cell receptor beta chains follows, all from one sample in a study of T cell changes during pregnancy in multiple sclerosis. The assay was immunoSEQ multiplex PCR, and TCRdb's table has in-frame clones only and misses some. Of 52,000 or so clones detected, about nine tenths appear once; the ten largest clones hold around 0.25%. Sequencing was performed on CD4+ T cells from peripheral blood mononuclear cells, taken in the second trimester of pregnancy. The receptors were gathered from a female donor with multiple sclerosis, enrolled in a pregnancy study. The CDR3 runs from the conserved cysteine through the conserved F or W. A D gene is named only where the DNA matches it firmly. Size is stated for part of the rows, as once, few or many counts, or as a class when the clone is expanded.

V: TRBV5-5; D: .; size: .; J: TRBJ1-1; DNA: TGTGCCAGCAGCCTTGGGGACGGGGGAGATGAAGCTTTCTTT; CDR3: CASSLGDGGDEAFF
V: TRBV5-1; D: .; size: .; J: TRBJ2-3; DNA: TGCGCCACTTCTTCCACCTACGCAGATACGCAGTATTTT; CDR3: CATSSTYADTQYF
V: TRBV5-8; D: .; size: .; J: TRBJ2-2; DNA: TGTGCCAGCAGTCTCACGGGGATTAACACCGGGGAGCTGTTTTTT; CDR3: CASSLTGINTGELFF
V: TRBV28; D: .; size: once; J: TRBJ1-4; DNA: TGTGCCAGCAGTTTAGGGGGGCAGCGGGGGAATGAAAAACTGTTTTTT; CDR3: CASSLGGQRGNEKLFF
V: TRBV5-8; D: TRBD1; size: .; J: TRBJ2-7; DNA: TGTGCCAGCAGCTTGGTGGGACAGAGCTCCTACGAGCAGTACTTC; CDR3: CASSLVGQSSYEQYF
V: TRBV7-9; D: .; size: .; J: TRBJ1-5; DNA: TGTGCCAGCAGCCGGGACATACATAGCAATCAGCCCCAGCATTTT; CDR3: CASSRDIHSNQPQHF
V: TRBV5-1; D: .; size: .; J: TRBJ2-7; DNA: TGCGCCAGCAGCTTGGCCTTACAGGCCGCCTCCGGCGAGCAGTACTTC; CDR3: CASSLALQAASGEQYF
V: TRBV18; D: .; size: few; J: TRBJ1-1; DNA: TGTGCCAGCTCAGCGACTCCGGGACACCTGAACACTGAAGCTTTCTTT; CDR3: CASSATPGHLNTEAFF
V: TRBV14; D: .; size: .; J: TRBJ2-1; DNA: TGTGCCAGCAGCCAAGGGATCGGCGGGGAGCAGTTCTTC; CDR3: CASSQGIGGEQFF
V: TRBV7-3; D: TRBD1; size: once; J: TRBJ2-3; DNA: TGTGCCAGCCGCCGGGACAGGGACACAGATACGCAGTATTTT; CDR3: CASRRDRDTDTQYF
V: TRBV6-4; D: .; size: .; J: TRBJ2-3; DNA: TGTGCCAGCAGACAGGGGGGGGCCACAGATACGCAGTATTTT; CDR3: CASRQGGATDTQYF
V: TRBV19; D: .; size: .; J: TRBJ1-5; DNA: TGTGCCAGTTCTAAGGGGACATCGAGGAGCAATCAGCCCCAGCATTTT; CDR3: CASSKGTSRSNQPQHF
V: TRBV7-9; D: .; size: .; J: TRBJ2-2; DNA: TGTGCCAGCAGCGACACAGGCCCTACCGGGGAGCTGTTTTTT; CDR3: CASSDTGPTGELFF
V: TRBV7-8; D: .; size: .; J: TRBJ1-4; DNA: TGTGCCAGCAGCTTTCCGAGTGCAACTAATGAAAAACTGTTTTTT; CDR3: CASSFPSATNEKLFF
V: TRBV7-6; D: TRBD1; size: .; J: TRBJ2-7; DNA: TGTGCCAGCAGCGGGACAGGGTCGGGGGAGCAGTACTTC; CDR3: CASSGTGSGEQYF
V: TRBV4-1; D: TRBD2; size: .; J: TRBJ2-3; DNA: TGCGCCAGCAGCCAAGAAAGACTAGCGGTCGCAGATACGCAGTATTTT; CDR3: CASSQERLAVADTQYF
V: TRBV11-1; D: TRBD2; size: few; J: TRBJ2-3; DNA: TGTGCCAGCAGCTTGGGACTAGCGGACACAGATACGCAGTATTTT; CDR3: CASSLGLADTDTQYF
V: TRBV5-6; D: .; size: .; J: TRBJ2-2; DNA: TGTGCCAGCAGCCCCGCTGTTATAGCGAACACCGGGGAGCTGTTTTTT; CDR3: CASSPAVIANTGELFF
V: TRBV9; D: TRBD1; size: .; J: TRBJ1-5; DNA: TGTGCCAGCAGCTCCACGGACAGGGAATGGGGTCAGCCCCAGCATTTT; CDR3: CASSSTDREWGQPQHF
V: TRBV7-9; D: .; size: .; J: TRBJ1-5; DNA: TGTGCCAGCAGCTTAGGATCGGGGAATCAGCCCCAGCATTTT; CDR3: CASSLGSGNQPQHF
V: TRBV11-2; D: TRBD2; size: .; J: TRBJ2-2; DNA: TGTGCCAGCAGCTTACTAGCGGGGGATGTGGGGGAGCTGTTTTTT; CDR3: CASSLLAGDVGELFF
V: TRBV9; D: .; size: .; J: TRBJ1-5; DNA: TGTGCCAGCAGCGTAGGGGATGGTGGGGGGATGTGGCCCCAGCATTTT; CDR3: CASSVGDGGGMWPQHF
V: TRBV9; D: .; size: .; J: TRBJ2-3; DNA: TGTGCCAGCAGCGGGCGGGGACTCGAAGATACGCAGTATTTT; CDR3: CASSGRGLEDTQYF
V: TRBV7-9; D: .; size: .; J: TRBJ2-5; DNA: TGTGCCAGCAGCTCTACCCGGGACCAAGAGACCCAGTACTTC; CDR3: CASSSTRDQETQYF
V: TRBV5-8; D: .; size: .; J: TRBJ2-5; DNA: TGTGCCAGCAGCTTGCTACAGGCCCTCCAAGAGACCCAGTACTTC; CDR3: CASSLLQALQETQYF
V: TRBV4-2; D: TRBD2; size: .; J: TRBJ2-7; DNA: TGTGCCAGCAGCCAAGTGGGACTAGCGGGGGGTCCCTACGAGCAGTACTTC; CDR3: CASSQVGLAGGPYEQYF
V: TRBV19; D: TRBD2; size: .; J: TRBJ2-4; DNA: TGTGCCAGTAGTACCAGACTAGCGGGGGGGCGATCGGAAAACATTCAGTACTTC; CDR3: CASSTRLAGGRSENIQYF
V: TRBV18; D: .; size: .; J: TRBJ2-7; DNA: TGTGCCAGCTCACTTTCCCAAAGGGGCGTGGACGAGCAGTACTTC; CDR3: CASSLSQRGVDEQYF
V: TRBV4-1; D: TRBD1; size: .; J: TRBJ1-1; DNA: TGCGCCAGCAGCCACGGAGGGACAGCGAACACTGAAGCTTTCTTT; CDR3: CASSHGGTANTEAFF
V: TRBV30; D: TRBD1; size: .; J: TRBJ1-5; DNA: TGTGCCTGGAGCCGCAGGGGGCGCGGCAATCAGCCCCAGCATTTT; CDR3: CAWSRRGRGNQPQHF
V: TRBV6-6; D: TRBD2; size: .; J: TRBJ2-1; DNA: TGTGCCAGCAGTGAGGGACTAGCGGGGGTTGAGCAGTTCTTC; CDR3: CASSEGLAGVEQFF
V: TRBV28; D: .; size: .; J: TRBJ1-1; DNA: TGTGCCAGCAGTCGGACAGCTGAAGCTTTCTTT; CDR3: CASSRTAEAFF
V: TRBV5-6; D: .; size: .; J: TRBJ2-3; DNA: TGTGCCAGCAGCTTGGGGAGGGATACGCAGTATTTT; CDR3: CASSLGRDTQYF
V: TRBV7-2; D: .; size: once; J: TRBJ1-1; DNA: TGTGCCAGCAGCTTTAGGCGGGCAGCGAACACTGAAGCTTTCTTT; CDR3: CASSFRRAANTEAFF
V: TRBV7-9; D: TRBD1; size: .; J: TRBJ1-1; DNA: TGTGCCAGCAGCGCAGGGGGCGGAAGGGTGAACACTGAAGCTTTCTTT; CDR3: CASSAGGGRVNTEAFF
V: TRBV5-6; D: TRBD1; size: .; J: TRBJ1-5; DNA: TGTGCCAGCAGCTTGGGTCAGGGGGTTAATCAGCCCCAGCATTTT; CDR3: CASSLGQGVNQPQHF
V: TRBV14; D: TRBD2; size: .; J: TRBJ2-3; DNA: TGTGCCAGCAGCCAATATACTAGCGGAGGATACACAGATACGCAGTATTTT; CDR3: CASSQYTSGGYTDTQYF
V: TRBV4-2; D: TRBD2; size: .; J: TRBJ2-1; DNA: TGTGCCAGCAGCCAAATAAGCGGGGGCTACAATGAGCAGTTCTTC; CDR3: CASSQISGGYNEQFF
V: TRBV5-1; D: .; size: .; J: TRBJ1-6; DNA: TGCGCCAGCAGCTTAGACGGACCGGGGTTAGGTTCACCCCTCCACTTT; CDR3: CASSLDGPGLGSPLHF
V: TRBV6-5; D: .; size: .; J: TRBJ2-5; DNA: TGTGCCAGCAGGCGGGCTGGGGTGCAGTACTTC; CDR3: CASRRAGVQYF
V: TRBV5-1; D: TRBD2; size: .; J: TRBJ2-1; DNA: TGCGCCAGCAGCATAGCGGGGAACGAGCAGTTCTTC; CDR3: CASSIAGNEQFF
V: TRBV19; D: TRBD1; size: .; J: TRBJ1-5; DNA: TGTGCCAGTACCCCGACAGGGGCAGGCAATCAGCCCCAGCATTTT; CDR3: CASTPTGAGNQPQHF
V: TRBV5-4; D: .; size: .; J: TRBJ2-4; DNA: TGTGCCAGCAGCTTGGGGGGGACTCAAGCCAAAAACATTCAGTACTTC; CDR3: CASSLGGTQAKNIQYF
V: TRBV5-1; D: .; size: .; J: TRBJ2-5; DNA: TGCGCCAGCAGCTTGGCCGGGGAGACCCAGTACTTC; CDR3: CASSLAGETQYF
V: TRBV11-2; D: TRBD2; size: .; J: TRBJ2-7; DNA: TGTGCCAGCAGCACAACTAGCGGGGGGAACGAGCAGTACTTC; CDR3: CASSTTSGGNEQYF
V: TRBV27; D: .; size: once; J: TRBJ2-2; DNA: TGTGCCAGCAGTTCCTACGGGGGTACCGGGGAGCTGTTTTTT; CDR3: CASSSYGGTGELFF